Shown below are 20 T cell receptor beta chains from a single sample sequenced in a study of T cell responses to AZD1222 COVID-19 vaccine listed by TCRdb under 2021. This sample's time point label indicates: baseline before first vaccination. Preparation of the library involved the immunoSEQ multiplex PCR assay. In its TCRdb copy, this immuneACCESS table keeps in-frame sequences only and misses some clones. Where compared with another copy, unresolved V genes explain less than half of these, and the others have no known cause. The sample data list about 180,000 clones, and 90% of these were observed just once. The ten top clones hold about 3% of the sample. Sequencing was performed on peripheral blood, taken on day 0 of AZD1222 vaccination. The source is an adult in good health.

The rearrangement joins TRBV13 to TRBJ2-3; a weak D match, TRBD2 (5 bases). This CDR3 comprises 13 residues. The germline gives CDR1 PRHDT, CDR2 FYEKMQ (reference sequence). The V gene lost 8 bases and the J gene lost 5 bases, with 14 bases spanning the gap. The CDR3 sequence is CASSSRALDTQYF. In DNA, the CDR3 is TGTGCCAGCTCCTCGCGGGCGCTAGATACGCAGTATTTT.

J is TRBJ1-1 and V is TRBV5-1, with D possibly matching TRBD1 (5 bases). Trimming removed 2 bases from V and 3 bases from J, with 11 bases in between. The CDR3 is 14 amino acids. Germline V gives CDR1 SGHRS, CDR2 YFSETQ. The CDR3 reads CASSLNGGDTEAFF. CDR3 coding DNA: TGCGCCAGCAGCTTAAATGGGGGTGACACTGAAGCTTTCTTT.

Only one count was recorded for this clone. This chain joins TRBV13 and TRBJ2-7; TRBD1 agrees at 8 bases. This CDR3 comprises 12 residues. Germline CDR1 PRHDT, CDR2 FYEKMQ (reference sequence). J gave up 6 bases and V 5 bases, and 3 bases lay outside the gene matches. In DNA, the CDR3 is TGTGCCAGCAGCCACAGGGGGACCGAGCAGTACTTC. Protein: CASSHRGTEQYF.

V is TRBV20-1 and J is TRBJ1-6; 7 nucleotides agree with TRBD1. The V and J ends lost 3 bases and 8 bases, in that order; junction bases with no gene match: 4. Germline V lookup: CDR1 DFQATT, CDR2 SNEGSKA (reference sequence). The CDR3 runs 13 residues. In DNA form, the CDR3 reads TGCAGTGCTAGTGCACAGGGGTATTCACCCCTCCACTTT. Its protein is CSASAQGYSPLHF.

The gene calls are TRBV9 and TRBJ2-1, with 13 bases lining up with TRBD2. Germline CDR1 and CDR2: SGDLS and YYNGEE. The CDR3 runs to 15 residues. Trimming removed 0 bases from V and 6 bases from J; junction bases left unmatched: 0. CDR3 sequence reads: CASSVGTSGGNEQFF. CDR3 coding DNA: TGTGCCAGCAGCGTAGGGACTAGCGGGGGCAATGAGCAGTTCTTC.

The chain is built from TRBV5-1 and TRBJ1-1; tentative D call: TRBD1 (5 bases). The germline gives CDR1 SGHRS, CDR2 YFSETQ. V was trimmed by 4 bases and J by 11 bases, leaving 18 bases between them. There are 13 residues in the CDR3. CDR3 loop: CASSPSSGREAFF. The DNA of the CDR3 is TGCGCCAGCAGCCCCTCTTCGGGCAGGGAGGCTTTCTTT. The variable domain in full, completed from reference TRBV5-1 and TRBJ1-1, reads KAGVTQTPRYLIKTRGQQVTLSCSPISGHRSVSWYQQTPGQGLQFLFEYFSETQRNKGNFPGRFSGRQFSNSRSEMNVSTLELGDSALYLCASSPSSGREAFFGQGTRLTVV.

V is TRBV2 and J is TRBJ1-5, with D perhaps TRBD1 (5 bases). This CDR3 is built from 13 residues. Trimming removed 3 bases at V and 4 bases at J, with 7 bases between. Germline V gene sequence: CDR1 SNHLY, CDR2 FYNNEI. This chain's CDR3 is CASSDQGNQPQHF. CDR3 nucleotide sequence: TGTGCCAGCAGTGATCAGGGAAATCAGCCCCAGCATTTT.

This chain uses TRBV29-1 with TRBJ2-3; 8 bases line up with TRBD1. CDR1 SQVTM and CDR2 ANQGSEA come from the germline V gene. Trimming took 6 bases from V and 6 from J; bases not matched to a gene: 5. The CDR3 covers 12 residues. CDR3 sequence reads: CSVVGTGDTQYF. Here the CDR3 DNA reads TGCAGCGTGGTCGGGACAGGTGATACGCAGTATTTT.

The rearrangement uses TRBV7-9 and TRBJ2-5; no firm D call. V was cut by 2 bases and J by 5 bases, with 18 bases left in between. CDR1 is SEHNR, CDR2 FQNEAQ, per germline (reference sequence). The CDR3 is 16 amino acids. The CDR3 nucleotides are TGTGCCAGCAGCTTAATCTCGACCTACGAGAGTGAGACCCAGTACTTC. The encoded protein is CASSLISTYESETQYF.

J is TRBJ2-7 and V is TRBV7-2; TRBD2 agrees at 10 bases. Germline V gene data show CDR1 as SGHTA and CDR2 as FQGNSA. The CDR3 is 16 amino acids. J lost 3 bases, V lost 0 bases, and 5 bases had no gene match. The CDR3 region is CASSLAASGGFYEQYF. The CDR3 region has the DNA TGTGCCAGCAGCTTAGCAGCTAGCGGGGGATTCTACGAGCAGTACTTC.

The chain couples TRBV20-1 to TRBJ1-4, with 9 positions matching TRBD1. With 6 bases clipped from V and 11 bases from J, the junction kept 4 bases outside the gene matches. Germline CDR1 is DFQATT and CDR2 is SNEGSKA (reference sequence). This CDR3 has 11 amino acids. CDR3 coding DNA: TGCAGTGCGGGACAGGGATGGAAACTGTTTTTT. It encodes CSAGQGWKLFF.

The chain joins TRBV18 to TRBJ1-2; 12 positions match TRBD1. Germline CDR1 is KGHSH and CDR2 is LQKENI. The CDR3 loop spans 16 amino acids. Trimming at V came to 3 bases and at J to 8 bases, leaving 10 bases not matched to a gene. The CDR3 coding sequence is TGTGCCAGCTCACCTCAGCGGGACAGGGGGCTTCGGGGCTACACCTTC. Amino acid sequence: CASSPQRDRGLRGYTF.

The gene calls are TRBV7-9 and TRBJ2-1, with D possibly being TRBD1 (6 bases). V was trimmed by 5 bases and J by 1 base, leaving 12 bases between them. CDR3 length equals 15 residues. Germline CDR1 and CDR2: SEHNR and FQNEAQ (reference sequence). CDR3 sequence: CASSATGKSYNEQFF. CDR3 nucleotide sequence: TGTGCCAGCAGCGCAACAGGGAAATCCTACAATGAGCAGTTCTTC.

This clone turned up a few times. This sequence joins TRBV6-5 and TRBJ2-7; weak D call: TRBD2 (5 bases). The CDR3 consists of 14 residues. In germline, CDR1 is MNHEY, CDR2 SVGAGI. V was clipped by 8 bases and J by 1 base, with 15 bases between them. The CDR3 is CASSRARRSYEQYF. The CDR3 DNA sequence: TGTGCCAGCTCAAGGGCCAGGAGGTCCTACGAGCAGTACTTC.

The CDR3 reads CATSENRGRRYTEAFF. The CDR3 nucleotides read TGTGCCACCAGTGAGAACAGGGGGCGGAGGTACACTGAAGCTTTCTTT. The gene calls are TRBV24-1 and TRBJ1-1; 9 bases line up with TRBD1. Germline V gene lookup returns CDR1 KGHDR and CDR2 SFDVKD. This CDR3 has 16 amino acids. V shed 4 bases and J 3 bases; nucleotides not matched to a gene: 8.

The genes are TRBV7-2 and TRBJ1-2; possibly TRBD1 for D (6 bases). Trimming took 6 bases from V and 3 from J, leaving 14 bases between them. From germline, CDR1 is SGHTA and CDR2 FQGNSA. There are 14 residues in the CDR3. The CDR3 loop reads CASSLTQGHYGYTF. For the CDR3, the DNA is TGTGCCAGCAGTTTAACACAGGGTCACTATGGCTACACCTTC.

The chain uses TRBV2 and TRBJ1-2; D may be TRBD1 (6 bases). Germline V gene data show CDR1 as SNHLY and CDR2 as FYNNEI. The CDR3 is made up of 14 amino acids. V gave up 5 bases and J gave up 6 bases, with 16 bases separating them. CDR3 amino acids: CASSPGHLRNGYTF. CDR3 nucleotide sequence: TGTGCCAGCAGTCCGGGACACCTTCGAAATGGCTACACCTTC.

This clone was found once. The rearrangement links TRBV4-2 to TRBJ1-5; unclear D gene. The germline V and J ends were trimmed by 2 bases and 1 base, with 9 bases remaining between them. Looked up from germline, CDR1 is LGHNA and CDR2 is YNFKEQ. CDR3 length equals 15 residues. The CDR3 protein is CASSQRRESNQPQHF. Written as DNA, the CDR3 is TGTGCCAGCAGCCAACGGCGAGAGAGCAATCAGCCCCAGCATTTT.

This chain uses TRBV3-1 (or the pseudogene TRBV3-2) with TRBJ1-5; no clear D gene. CDR3 length equals 19 residues. V lost 0 bases and J lost 1, with 19 bases in between. Germline values: CDR1 LGHDT, CDR2 YNNKEL (reference sequence). The CDR3 DNA sequence: TGTGCCAGCAGCCAAGAAAAGTTGGACGGGTGCCACAGCAATCAGCCCCAGCATTTT. Translation gives CASSQEKLDGCHSNQPQHF.

This clone was observed a handful of times. The V and J genes are TRBV6-5 and TRBJ1-2; tentatively, D is TRBD1 (5 bases). Trimming took off 0 bases at V and 10 bases at J, with 15 bases between the two ends. This CDR3 comprises 14 residues. Germline V gene data show CDR1 as MNHEY and CDR2 as SVGAGI. Here the CDR3 reads CASSYSKGPEDYTF. CDR3 coding DNA: TGTGCCAGCAGTTACTCGAAGGGACCCGAGGACTACACCTTC.